This section outlines one TCR beta chain sequence together with its context. The antigen is unknown. Extraction and reverse transcription of RNA yielded cDNA as the sequencing template. Produced via immunoSEQ multiplex PCR; TCRdb's table is partial and in-frame only. In the table there are approximately 99,000 clones, 58% of which are singletons. This CDR3 is built from 15 residues. V lost 5 bases and J lost 3; bases outside the gene matches: 5. Germline V gives CDR1 LNHNV, CDR2 YYDKDF (reference sequence). Sampling of alopecia areata patients yielded lesional scalp punch biopsies as well as peripheral blood. PBMCs were stained for CD3, CD4 and CD8, and CD4+ and CD8+ T cells were sorted. This record comes from a study of CD8+ T cells in alopecia areata. Overall study findings and caveats: More clonal than normal scalp was lesional scalp, particularly alopecia totalis/universalis. Scalp repertoires also include resident alphabeta T cells from normal skin.

The V and J genes are TRBV15 and TRBJ2-1; 9 bases map to TRBD2. The receptor was isolated from a human donor with alopecia areata. The sample taken for sequencing was NKG2D-low CD8+ T cells sorted from blood. The chain's CDR3 is CATSAGTSLYNEQFF. The CDR3 DNA is TGTGCCACCAGCGCCGGGACTAGCCTCTACAATGAGCAGTTCTTC.